The sequence of this TCR beta chain was determined in a study of blood T cell repertoires in COVID-19. Study-wide context: There were acute and convalescent COVID-19 samples, and they came from the United States, Italy and Spain. The cDNA or gDNA used as material had been derived from T cells, B-cell-depleted T cells, or PBMCs.

Assay used: immunoSEQ multiplex PCR; TCRdb lists only in-frame clones, some missing. The table records about 160,000 clones, roughly 90% of them present only once. Trimming removed 2 bases at V and 1 base at J, with 8 bases between. Germline assignment: CDR1 WNHNN and CDR2 SYGVQD (reference sequence). CDR3 length: 14 residues. The sequencing sample was made of peripheral blood. This sequence originates from a woman aged 55-69 years who had recovered from COVID-19. This sequence joins TRBV10-1 and TRBJ2-5; no clear D. The CDR3: CASSEATAQETQYF. The CDR3 DNA reads as TGCGCCAGCAGTGAGGCAACAGCCCAAGAGACCCAGTACTTC.